The text below deals with one TCR beta chain. Treatment denoted: around 19 received Ad26.COV2.S at low or high dose, single or two shots; roughly 5 received placebo; per-sample allocation not given. At day 63 after the first vaccine or placebo injection, samples were drawn. The data are from a study of Ad26.COV2.S vaccination and SARS-CoV-2 variants. J lost 0 bases, V lost 5 bases, and 4 bases had no gene match. Germline V gives CDR1 SGHNT, CDR2 YYREEE (reference sequence). This CDR3 comprises 15 residues. Data came from immunoSEQ multiplex PCR; TCRdb stores just in-frame clones and leaves some out. The profile covers roughly 500,000 clones, with around 90% appearing a single time and around 13% taken by the ten largest.

V and J are TRBV5-4 and TRBJ2-3; 9 bases agree with TRBD2. The receptor comes from a person between 18 and 59 years old who received the Ad26.COV2.S COVID-19 vaccine or a placebo. This sample comprised peripheral blood, obtained in a trial of Ad26.COV2.S vaccine versus placebo. The CDR3 region has the DNA TGTGCCAGCAGGTCCGGACTAGCGAGCACAGATACGCAGTATTTT. This encodes CASRSGLASTDTQYF.